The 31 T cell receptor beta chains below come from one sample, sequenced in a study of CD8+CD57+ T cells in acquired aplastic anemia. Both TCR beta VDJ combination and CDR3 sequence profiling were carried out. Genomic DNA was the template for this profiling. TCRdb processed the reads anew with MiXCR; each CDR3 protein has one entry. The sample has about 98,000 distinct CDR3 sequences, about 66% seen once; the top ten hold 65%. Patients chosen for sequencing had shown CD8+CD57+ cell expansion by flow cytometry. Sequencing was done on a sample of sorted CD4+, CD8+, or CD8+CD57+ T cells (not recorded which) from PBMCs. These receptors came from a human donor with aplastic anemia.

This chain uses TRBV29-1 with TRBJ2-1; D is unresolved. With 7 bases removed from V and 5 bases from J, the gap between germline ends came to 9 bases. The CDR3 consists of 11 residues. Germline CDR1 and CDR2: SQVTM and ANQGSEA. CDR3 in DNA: TGCAGCGCCGGCCCCCACAATGAGCAGTTCTTC. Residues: CSAGPHNEQFF.

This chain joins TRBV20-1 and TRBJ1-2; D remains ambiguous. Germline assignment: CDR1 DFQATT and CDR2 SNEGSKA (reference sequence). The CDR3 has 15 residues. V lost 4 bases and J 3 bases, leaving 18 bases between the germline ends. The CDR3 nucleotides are TGCAGTGCTACTAACTACACGGCCAGAGACTATGGCTACACCTTC. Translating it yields CSATNYTARDYGYTF.

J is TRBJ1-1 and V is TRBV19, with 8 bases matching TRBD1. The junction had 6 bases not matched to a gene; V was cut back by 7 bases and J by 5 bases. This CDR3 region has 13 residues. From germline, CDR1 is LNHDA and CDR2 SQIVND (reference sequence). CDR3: CASTQGAGTEAFF. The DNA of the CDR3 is TGTGCCAGTACTCAGGGGGCAGGGACTGAAGCTTTCTTT.

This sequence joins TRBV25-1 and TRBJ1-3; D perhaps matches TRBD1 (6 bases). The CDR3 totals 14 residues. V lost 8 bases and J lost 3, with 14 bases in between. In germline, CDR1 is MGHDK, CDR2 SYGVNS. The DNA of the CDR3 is TGTGCCAGCGGAACAGGGTTGTTTGGAAACACCATATATTTT. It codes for CASGTGLFGNTIYF.

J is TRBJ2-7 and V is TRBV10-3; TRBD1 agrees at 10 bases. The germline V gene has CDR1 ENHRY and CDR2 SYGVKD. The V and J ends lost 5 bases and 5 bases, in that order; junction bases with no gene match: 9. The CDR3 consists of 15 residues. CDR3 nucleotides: TGTGCCATCAGTTTCTCGACAGGGGGCATGAACGAGCAGTACTTC. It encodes CAISFSTGGMNEQYF.

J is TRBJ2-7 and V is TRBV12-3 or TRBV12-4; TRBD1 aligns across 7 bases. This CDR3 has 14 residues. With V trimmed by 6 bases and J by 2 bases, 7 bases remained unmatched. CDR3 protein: CASRPRTGTYEQYF. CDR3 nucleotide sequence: TGTGCCAGCAGACCGCGGACAGGTACCTACGAGCAGTACTTC.

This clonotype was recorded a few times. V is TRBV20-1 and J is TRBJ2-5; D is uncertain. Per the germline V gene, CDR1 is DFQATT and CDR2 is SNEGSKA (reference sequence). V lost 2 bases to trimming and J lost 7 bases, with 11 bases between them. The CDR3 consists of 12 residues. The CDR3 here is CSARPEAVTQYF. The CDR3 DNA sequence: TGCAGTGCTAGACCCGAGGCGGTGACCCAGTACTTC.

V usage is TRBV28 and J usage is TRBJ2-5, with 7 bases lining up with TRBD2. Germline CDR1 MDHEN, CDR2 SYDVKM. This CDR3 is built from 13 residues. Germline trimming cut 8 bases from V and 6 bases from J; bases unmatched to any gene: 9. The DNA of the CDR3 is TGTGCCAGCGGAGGGACTACGCGGCAGACCCAGTACTTC. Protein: CASGGTTRQTQYF. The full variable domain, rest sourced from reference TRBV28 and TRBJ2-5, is DVKVTQSSRYLVKRTGEKVFLECVQDMDHENMFWYRQDPGLGLRLIYFSYDVKMKEKGDIPEGYSVSREKKERFSLILESASTNQTSMYLCASGGTTRQTQYFGPGTRLLVL.

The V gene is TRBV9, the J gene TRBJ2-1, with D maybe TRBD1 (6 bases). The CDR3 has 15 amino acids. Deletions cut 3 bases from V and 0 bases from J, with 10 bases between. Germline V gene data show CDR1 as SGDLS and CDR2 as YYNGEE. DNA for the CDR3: TGTGCCAGCAGCGGAAGACAGGACTCCTACAATGAGCAGTTCTTC. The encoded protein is CASSGRQDSYNEQFF.

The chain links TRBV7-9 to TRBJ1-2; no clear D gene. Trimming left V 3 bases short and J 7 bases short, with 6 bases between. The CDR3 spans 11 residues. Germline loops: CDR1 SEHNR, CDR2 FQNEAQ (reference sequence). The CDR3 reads CASSFSLGYTF. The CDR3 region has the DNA TGTGCCAGCAGCTTCTCTCTTGGCTACACCTTC.

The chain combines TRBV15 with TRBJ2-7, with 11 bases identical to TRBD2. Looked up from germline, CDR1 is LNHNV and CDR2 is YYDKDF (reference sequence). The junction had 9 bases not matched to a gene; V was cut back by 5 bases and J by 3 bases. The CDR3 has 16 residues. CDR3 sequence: CATSLGTSGPHYEQYF. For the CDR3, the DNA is TGTGCCACCAGCCTTGGGACTAGCGGACCACACTACGAGCAGTACTTC.

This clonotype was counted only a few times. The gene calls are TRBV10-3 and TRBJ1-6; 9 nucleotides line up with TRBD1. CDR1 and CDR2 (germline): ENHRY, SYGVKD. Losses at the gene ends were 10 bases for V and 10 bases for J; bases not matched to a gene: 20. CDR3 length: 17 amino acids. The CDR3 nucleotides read TGTGCCACCAAAACGGGACAGGGATCTTTCAGAAACTCACCCCTCCACTTT. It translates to CATKTGQGSFRNSPLHF.

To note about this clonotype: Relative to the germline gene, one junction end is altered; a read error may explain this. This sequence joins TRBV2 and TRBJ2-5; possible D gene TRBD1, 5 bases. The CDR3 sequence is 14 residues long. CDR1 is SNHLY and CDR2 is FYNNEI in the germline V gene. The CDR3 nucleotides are TGTGCCAGCAGTGAGGGGCGGTACCAAGGGACCCAGTACTTC. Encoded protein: CASSEGRYQGTQYF.

CDR3 amino acids: CSVPRAGEDYGYTF. CDR3 bases: TGCAGCGTCCCAAGGGCAGGGGAGGACTATGGCTACACCTTC. The rearrangement joins TRBV29-1 to TRBJ1-2, with D possibly TRBD1 on 6 matching bases. This CDR3 is built from 14 residues. The V and J ends lost 6 bases and 3 bases respectively, with 17 bases between them. Germline V gene sequence: CDR1 SQVTM, CDR2 ANQGSEA. Supplemented by reference TRBV29-1 and TRBJ1-2, the full variable domain reads SAVISQKPSRDICQRGTSLTIQCQVDSQVTMMFWYRQQPGQSLTLIATANQGSEATYESGFVIDKFPISRPNLTFSTLTVSNMSPEDSSIYLCSVPRAGEDYGYTFGSGTRLTVV.

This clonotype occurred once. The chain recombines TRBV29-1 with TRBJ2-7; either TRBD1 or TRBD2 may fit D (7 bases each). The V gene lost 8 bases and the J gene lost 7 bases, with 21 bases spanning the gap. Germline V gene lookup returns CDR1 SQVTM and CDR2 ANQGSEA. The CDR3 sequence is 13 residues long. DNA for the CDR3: TGCAGCATCTTGACAGGGACTACTCAAGAGCAGTACTTC. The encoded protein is CSILTGTTQEQYF.

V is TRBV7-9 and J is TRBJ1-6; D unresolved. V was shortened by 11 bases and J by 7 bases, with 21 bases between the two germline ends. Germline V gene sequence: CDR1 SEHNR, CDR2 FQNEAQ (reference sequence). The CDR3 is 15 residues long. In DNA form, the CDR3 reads TGTGCCTCGTCCCCAAGGGCGGGTTCCAATTCACCCCTCCACTTT. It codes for CASSPRAGSNSPLHF. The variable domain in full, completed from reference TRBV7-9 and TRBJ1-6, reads DTGVSQNPRHKITKRGQNVTFRCDPISEHNRLYWYRQTLGQGPEFLTYFQNEAQLEKSRLLSDRFSAERPKGSFSTLEIQRTEQGDSAMYLCASSPRAGSNSPLHFGNGTRLTVT.

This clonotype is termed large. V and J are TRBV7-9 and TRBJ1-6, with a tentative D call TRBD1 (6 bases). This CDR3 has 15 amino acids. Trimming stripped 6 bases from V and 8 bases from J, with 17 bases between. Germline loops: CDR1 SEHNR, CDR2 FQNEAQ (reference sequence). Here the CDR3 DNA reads TGTGCCAGCAGTTGGGGGCAAGAAAGGGATTCACCCCTCCACTTT. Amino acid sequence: CASSWGQERDSPLHF.

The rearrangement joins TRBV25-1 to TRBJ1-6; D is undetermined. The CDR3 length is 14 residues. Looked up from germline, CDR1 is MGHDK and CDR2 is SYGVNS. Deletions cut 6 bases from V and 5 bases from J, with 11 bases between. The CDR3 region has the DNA TGTGCCAGCAGCCTGACGGAGAATAATTCACCCCTCCACTTT. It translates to CASSLTENNSPLHF.

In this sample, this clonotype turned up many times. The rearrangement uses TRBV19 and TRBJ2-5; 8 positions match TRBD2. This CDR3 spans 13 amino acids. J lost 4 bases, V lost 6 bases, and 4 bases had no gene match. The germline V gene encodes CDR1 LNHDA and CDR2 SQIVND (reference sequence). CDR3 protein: CASRSLAAETQYF. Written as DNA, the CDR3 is TGTGCCAGTAGGTCACTAGCGGCAGAGACCCAGTACTTC.

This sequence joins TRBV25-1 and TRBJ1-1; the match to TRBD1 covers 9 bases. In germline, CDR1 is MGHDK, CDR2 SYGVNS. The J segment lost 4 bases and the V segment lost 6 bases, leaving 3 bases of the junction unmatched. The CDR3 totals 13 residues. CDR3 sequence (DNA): TGTGCCAGCAGGGGACAGGGCGTCACTGAAGCTTTCTTT. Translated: CASRGQGVTEAFF.

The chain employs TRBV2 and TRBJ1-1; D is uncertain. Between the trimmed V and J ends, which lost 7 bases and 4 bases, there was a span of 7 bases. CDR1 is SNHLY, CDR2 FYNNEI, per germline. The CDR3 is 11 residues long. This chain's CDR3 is CASNEFTEAFF. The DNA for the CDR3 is TGTGCCAGCAATGAGTTCACTGAAGCTTTCTTT.

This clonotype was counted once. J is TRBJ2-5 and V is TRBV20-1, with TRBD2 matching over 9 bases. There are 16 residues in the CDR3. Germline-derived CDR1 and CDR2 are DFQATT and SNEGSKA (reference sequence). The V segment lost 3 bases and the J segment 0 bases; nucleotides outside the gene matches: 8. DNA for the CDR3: TGCAGTGCTAGGGGGGGGACTAGCCAGTACCAAGAGACCCAGTACTTC. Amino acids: CSARGGTSQYQETQYF.

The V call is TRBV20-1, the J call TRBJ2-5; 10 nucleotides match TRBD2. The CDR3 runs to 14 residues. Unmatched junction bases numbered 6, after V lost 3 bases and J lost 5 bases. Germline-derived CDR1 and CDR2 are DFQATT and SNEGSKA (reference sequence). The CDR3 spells CSASGTSGVETQYF. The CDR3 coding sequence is TGCAGTGCTAGTGGTACTAGCGGGGTGGAGACCCAGTACTTC.

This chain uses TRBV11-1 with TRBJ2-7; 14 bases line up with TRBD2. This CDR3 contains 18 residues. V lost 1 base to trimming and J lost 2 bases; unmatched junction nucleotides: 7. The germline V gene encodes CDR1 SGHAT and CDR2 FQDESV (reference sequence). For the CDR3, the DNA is TGTGCCAGCAGCTTAGTACCGGGACTAGCGGGGGATCCCTACGAGCAGTACTTC. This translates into CASSLVPGLAGDPYEQYF.

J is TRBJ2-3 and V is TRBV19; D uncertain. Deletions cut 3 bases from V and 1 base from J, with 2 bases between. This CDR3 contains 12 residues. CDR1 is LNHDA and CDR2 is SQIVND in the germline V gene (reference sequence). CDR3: CASSIGTDTQYF. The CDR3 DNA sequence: TGTGCCAGTAGTATCGGCACAGATACGCAGTATTTT. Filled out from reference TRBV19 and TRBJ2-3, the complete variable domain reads DGGITQSPKYLFRKEGQNVTLSCEQNLNHDAMYWYRQDPGQGLRLIYYSQIVNDFQKGDIAEGYSVSREKKESFPLTVTSAQKNPTAFYLCASSIGTDTQYFGPGTRLTVL.

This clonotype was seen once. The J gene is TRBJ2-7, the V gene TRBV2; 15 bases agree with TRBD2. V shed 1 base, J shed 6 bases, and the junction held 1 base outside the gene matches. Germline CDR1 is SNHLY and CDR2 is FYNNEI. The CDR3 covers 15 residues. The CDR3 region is CASSEGGLAGGEQYF. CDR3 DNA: TGTGCCAGCAGTGAAGGGGGACTAGCGGGGGGCGAGCAGTACTTC.

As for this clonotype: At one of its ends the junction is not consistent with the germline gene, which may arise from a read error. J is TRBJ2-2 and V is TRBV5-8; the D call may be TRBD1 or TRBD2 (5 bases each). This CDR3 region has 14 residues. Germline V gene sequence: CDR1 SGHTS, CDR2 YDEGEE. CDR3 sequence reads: CASSSGHLVGELFF. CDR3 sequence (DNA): TGTGCCAGCAGCTCTGGACATTTAGTCGGGGAGCTGTTTTTC.

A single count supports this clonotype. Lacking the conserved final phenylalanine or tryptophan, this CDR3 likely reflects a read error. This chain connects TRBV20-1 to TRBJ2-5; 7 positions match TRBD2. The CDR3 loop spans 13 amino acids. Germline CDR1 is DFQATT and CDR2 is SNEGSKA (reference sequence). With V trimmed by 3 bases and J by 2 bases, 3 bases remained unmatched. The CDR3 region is CSARPAGQETQYL. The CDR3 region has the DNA TGCAGTGCTAGGCCAGCGGGACAAGAGACCCAGTACCTC.

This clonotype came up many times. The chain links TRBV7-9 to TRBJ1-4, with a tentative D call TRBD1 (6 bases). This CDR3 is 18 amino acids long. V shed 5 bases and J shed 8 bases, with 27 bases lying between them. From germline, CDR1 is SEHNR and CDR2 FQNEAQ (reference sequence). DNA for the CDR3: TGTGCCAGCAGCCTCCGGGACAATCACCGCCGGGGGAACGAAAAACTGTTTTTT. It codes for CASSLRDNHRRGNEKLFF. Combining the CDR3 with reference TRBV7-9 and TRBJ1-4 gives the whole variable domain DTGVSQNPRHKITKRGQNVTFRCDPISEHNRLYWYRQTLGQGPEFLTYFQNEAQLEKSRLLSDRFSAERPKGSFSTLEIQRTEQGDSAMYLCASSLRDNHRRGNEKLFFGSGTQLSVL.

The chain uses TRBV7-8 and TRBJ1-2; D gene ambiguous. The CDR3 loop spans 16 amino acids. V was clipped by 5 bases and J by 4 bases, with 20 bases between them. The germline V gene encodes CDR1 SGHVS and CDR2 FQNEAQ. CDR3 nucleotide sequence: TGTGCCAGCAGCGAAGGAAGACTGCGCAACCTCTATGGCTACACCTTC. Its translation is CASSEGRLRNLYGYTF.

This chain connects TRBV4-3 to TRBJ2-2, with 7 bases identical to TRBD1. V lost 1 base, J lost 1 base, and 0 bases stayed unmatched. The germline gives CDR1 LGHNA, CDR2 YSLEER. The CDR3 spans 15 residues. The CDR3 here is CASSQGTGNTGELFF. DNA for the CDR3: TGCGCCAGCAGCCAAGGGACAGGGAACACCGGGGAGCTGTTTTTT.